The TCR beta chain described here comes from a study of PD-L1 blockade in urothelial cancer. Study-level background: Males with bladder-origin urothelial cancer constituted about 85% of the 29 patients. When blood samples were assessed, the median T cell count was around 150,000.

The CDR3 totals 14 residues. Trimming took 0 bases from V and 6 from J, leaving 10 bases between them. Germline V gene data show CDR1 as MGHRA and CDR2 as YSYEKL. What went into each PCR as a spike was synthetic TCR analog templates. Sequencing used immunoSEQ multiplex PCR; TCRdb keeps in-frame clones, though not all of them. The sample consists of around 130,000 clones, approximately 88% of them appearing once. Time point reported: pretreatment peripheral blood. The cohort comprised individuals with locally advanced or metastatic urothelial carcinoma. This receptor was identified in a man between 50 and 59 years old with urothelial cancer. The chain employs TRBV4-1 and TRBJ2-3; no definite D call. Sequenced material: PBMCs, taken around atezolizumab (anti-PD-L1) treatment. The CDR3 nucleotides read TGCGCCAGCAGCCAAGATAGGCAGGTTGATACGCAGTATTTT. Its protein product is CASSQDRQVDTQYF.